Listed here are 25 T cell receptor beta chains from one sample, sequenced in a study of T cells after yellow fever vaccination. TCRdb re-analysed the 5' RACE reads in MiXCR, keeping a single row per CDR3 protein. The sample contains some 290,000 distinct CDR3 sequences, around 10% of which appear only once. Sequenced here: CD4+ T cells sorted from PBMCs, sampled 45 days after the yellow fever booster vaccination. The receptors derive from a man younger than 30 who received the YFV17D yellow fever vaccine.

This chain joins TRBV18 and TRBJ1-1; possibly TRBD1 for D (6 bases). CDR1 and CDR2 (germline): KGHSH, LQKENI. V shed 6 bases and J shed 7 bases, with 12 bases lying between them. The CDR3 loop spans 12 amino acids. The CDR3 DNA is TGTGCCAGCTCCCAAATACAGGGTGAAGCTTTCTTT. Encoded protein: CASSQIQGEAFF.

This clonotype showed up just a few times. The V call is TRBV12-3 or TRBV12-4, the J call TRBJ2-4; D is uncertain. Trimming pared 2 bases from V and 5 bases from J, leaving 7 bases between. This CDR3 spans 13 amino acids. CDR3 nucleotides: TGTGCCAGCAGTTTACAGGCACAAAACATTCAGTACTTC. It translates to CASSLQAQNIQYF.

The chain carries TRBV20-1 and TRBJ2-2, with 7 bases matching TRBD1. CDR1 is DFQATT and CDR2 is SNEGSKA in the germline V gene (reference sequence). The length of the CDR3 is 14 residues. Losses at the gene ends were 7 bases for V and 2 bases for J; bases not matched to a gene: 7. Written as DNA, the CDR3 is TGCAGTGTGGTAGACAGGGTTAACACCGGGGAGCTGTTTTTT. Translated, it gives CSVVDRVNTGELFF.

V gene TRBV5-1 combines with J gene TRBJ1-4, with D tentatively TRBD1 (5 bases). Per the germline V gene, CDR1 is SGHRS and CDR2 is YFSETQ. The V end lost 3 bases, the J end lost 0 bases, and 6 bases lay between the germline ends. The length of the CDR3 is 14 residues. This chain's CDR3 is CASSSTATNEKLFF. CDR3 sequence (DNA): TGCGCCAGCAGCTCGACAGCAACTAATGAAAAACTGTTTTTT.

This clonotype was seen repeatedly, ten times or more. The chain uses TRBV5-1 and TRBJ1-5; a weak D match, TRBD1 (6 bases). Germline values: CDR1 SGHRS, CDR2 YFSETQ. This CDR3 contains 15 residues. Trimming stripped 0 bases from V and 7 bases from J, with 14 bases between. The CDR3 reads CASSLEGSGGQPQHF. DNA for the CDR3: TGCGCCAGCAGCTTGGAGGGTAGCGGGGGCCAGCCCCAGCATTTT.

CDR3 amino acids: CASSLGGPNYNSPLHF. DNA of the CDR3: TGTGCCAGCAGCTTAGGCGGACCGAACTATAATTCACCCCTCCACTTT. The chain employs TRBV7-2 and TRBJ1-6; D is undetermined. Trimming removed 1 base from V and 3 bases from J, with 10 bases in between. The CDR3 extends over 16 amino acids. Germline loops: CDR1 SGHTA, CDR2 FQGNSA.

V and J are TRBV11-1 and TRBJ2-7, with 11 bases aligning to TRBD1. V was pared by 4 bases and J by 6 bases, with 14 bases of the junction left unmatched. This CDR3 spans 17 amino acids. Germline V CDR1 and CDR2: SGHAT, FQDESV (reference sequence). CDR3 coding DNA: TGTGCCAGCAGCTCAAATAGGGGACAGGGGGATGCTGGCGAGCAGTACGTC. This gives the protein CASSSNRGQGDAGEQYV.

This clonotype was seen repeatedly, ten times or more. V is TRBV9 and J is TRBJ2-2; perhaps TRBD1 as D (5 bases). Germline lookup yields CDR1 SGDLS and CDR2 YYNGEE. V lost 4 bases to trimming and J lost 1 base, with 11 bases between them. The CDR3 is 15 amino acids. The CDR3 region is CASSPSTGNTGELFF. CDR3 sequence (DNA): TGTGCCAGCAGCCCGAGCACAGGGAACACCGGGGAGCTGTTTTTT.

This clonotype has more than one count but fewer than ten. The genes are TRBV3-1 and TRBJ1-2; D gene unclear. The V end was cut by 3 bases, the J end by 6 bases, with 5 bases between. Per the germline V gene, CDR1 is LGHDT and CDR2 is YNNKEL (reference sequence). The CDR3 sequence is 11 residues long. CDR3 protein: CASSQRDGYTF. In DNA form, the CDR3 reads TGTGCCAGCAGCCAGAGGGATGGCTACACCTTC.

This clonotype was recorded a few times. The gene calls are TRBV5-1 and TRBJ2-3; D is perhaps TRBD2 (6 bases). The CDR3 covers 17 residues. CDR1 and CDR2 from the germline V gene are SGHRS and YFSETQ. The V end was cut by 2 bases, the J end by 0 bases, with 16 bases between. The CDR3 bases are TGCGCCAGCAGCTTCCTCAACCGGGACTTTAGCACAGATACGCAGTATTTT. This sequence encodes CASSFLNRDFSTDTQYF.

This clonotype was observed a few times. The rearrangement uses TRBV18 and TRBJ2-5; TRBD2 matches 13 bases. The J segment lost 6 bases and the V segment lost 3 bases, leaving 4 bases of the junction unmatched. The CDR3 has 15 residues. From germline, CDR1 is KGHSH and CDR2 LQKENI. The DNA for the CDR3 is TGTGCCAGCTCACCTGGACTAGCGGGGGCAAAGACCCAGTACTTC. As protein: CASSPGLAGAKTQYF. Together with reference TRBV18 and TRBJ2-5, the CDR3 gives the full variable domain: NAGVMQNPRHLVRRRGQEARLRCSPMKGHSHVYWYRQLPEEGLKFMVYLQKENIIDESGMPKERFSAEFPKEGPSILRIQQVVRGDSAAYFCASSPGLAGAKTQYFGPGTRLLVL.

This clonotype appeared a few times. The chain is built from TRBV5-4 and TRBJ1-2; 7 bases map to TRBD1. The CDR3 totals 14 residues. The germline CDR1 and CDR2 sequences are SGHNT and YYREEE (reference sequence). Trimming cost V 4 bases and J 4 bases; bases outside gene matches: 7. CDR3 amino acids: CASSHTRQGYGYTF. CDR3 DNA: TGTGCCAGCAGCCATACCAGACAGGGCTATGGCTACACCTTC.

The chain has TRBV7-2 and TRBJ2-5; D may be TRBD1 or TRBD2 (5 bases each). V shed 4 bases and J shed 5 bases, with 11 bases lying between them. The CDR3 is 13 amino acids. In germline, CDR1 is SGHTA, CDR2 FQGNSA. CDR3 loop: CASSSGSGETQYF. In DNA, the CDR3 is TGTGCCAGCAGCTCAGGGTCGGGGGAGACCCAGTACTTC.

The chain is built from TRBV7-9 and TRBJ1-1; the match to TRBD1 covers 7 bases. The length of the CDR3 is 15 residues. Germline assignment: CDR1 SEHNR and CDR2 FQNEAQ (reference sequence). With V trimmed by 4 bases and J by 4 bases, 9 bases remained unmatched. CDR3 DNA: TGTGCCAGCAGCTCGAACAGGGGTGGTGGCACTGAAGCTTTCTTT. The encoded protein is CASSSNRGGGTEAFF.

This clonotype turned up a few times. The V call is TRBV5-6, the J call TRBJ2-1, with 14 positions matching TRBD2. The V gene end was trimmed by 5 bases and the J gene end by 5 bases; junction bases not matched to a gene: 18. The germline gives CDR1 SGHDT, CDR2 YYEEEE. The CDR3 is 20 residues long. The CDR3 nucleotides read TGTGCCAGCAGTGGGACAGTCGGACTAGCGGGGGGTCTCCTAGACAATGAGCAGTTCTTC. Translating gives CASSGTVGLAGGLLDNEQFF.

This clonotype has just a few counts. The chain employs TRBV12-3 or TRBV12-4 and TRBJ2-3; 8 positions agree with TRBD1. The trim removed 6 bases at V and 4 bases at J, leaving 15 bases unmatched. This CDR3 is 17 amino acids long. The CDR3 sequence: CASRTYRGESLADTQYF. The CDR3 DNA sequence: TGTGCCAGCAGGACGTACAGGGGGGAATCCTTGGCAGATACGCAGTATTTT.

This clonotype was observed many times. The rearrangement uses TRBV6-5 and TRBJ1-5; possible D gene TRBD1, 5 bases. Trimming left V 8 bases short and J 4 bases short, with 12 bases between. Germline V gene data show CDR1 as MNHEY and CDR2 as SVGAGI. The CDR3 is 13 residues long. The CDR3 DNA reads TGTGCCAGCCGCGTGGGGGAAAATCAGCCCCAGCATTTT. Protein: CASRVGENQPQHF.

In its sample, this clonotype was seen many times. The rearrangement uses TRBV5-6 and TRBJ2-7; D gene uncertain. The V end was cut by 1 base, the J end by 6 bases, with 8 bases between. Germline CDR1 SGHDT, CDR2 YYEEEE. The CDR3 loop spans 12 amino acids. CDR3 sequence (DNA): TGTGCCAGCAGCTTGCGGACCGGCGAGCAGTACTTC. Its translation: CASSLRTGEQYF.

Only a few counts were recorded for this clonotype. J is TRBJ1-1 and V is TRBV7-9; D unresolved. Germline CDR1 and CDR2: SEHNR and FQNEAQ (reference sequence). This CDR3 has 12 amino acids. The ends were cut back, 3 bases at V and 6 bases at J, with 8 bases in the middle. CDR3 DNA sequence: TGTGCCAGCAGCTTCGGTCCATCTGAAGCTTTCTTT. Translating it yields CASSFGPSEAFF. The whole variable domain, filled in from reference TRBV7-9 and TRBJ1-1, reads DTGVSQNPRHKITKRGQNVTFRCDPISEHNRLYWYRQTLGQGPEFLTYFQNEAQLEKSRLLSDRFSAERPKGSFSTLEIQRTEQGDSAMYLCASSFGPSEAFFGQGTRLTVV.

The gene calls are TRBV7-2 and TRBJ1-6, with D possibly being TRBD1 (5 bases). The CDR3 extends over 19 amino acids. Trimming cost V 0 bases and J 0 bases, with 15 bases left between them. The V gene's germline CDR1 is SGHTA and CDR2 FQGNSA. The CDR3 is CASSLAGTHGFSYNSPLHF. The DNA of the CDR3 is TGTGCCAGCAGCTTAGCGGGGACCCACGGCTTCTCCTATAATTCACCCCTCCACTTT.

CDR3 residues: CASTTGQGLNTEAFF. CDR3 coding DNA: TGCGCCAGCACCACGGGACAGGGGTTGAACACTGAAGCTTTCTTT. This chain joins TRBV5-1 and TRBJ1-1, with 10 nucleotides matching TRBD1. From germline, CDR1 is SGHRS and CDR2 YFSETQ. The CDR3 runs 15 residues. The junction had 5 bases not matched to a gene; V was cut back by 6 bases and J by 0 bases.

This chain joins TRBV10-3 and TRBJ2-2, with TRBD2 matching 10 bases. V was clipped by 6 bases and J by 7 bases; unmatched bases: 17. Per germline, CDR1 ENHRY and CDR2 SYGVKD. There are 18 residues in the CDR3. The CDR3 region has the DNA TGTGCCATCAGCGAGCCCCGGAGCGGGGGGGCCGTATTCGGGGAGCTGTTTTTT. Encoded protein: CAISEPRSGGAVFGELFF.

The chain is built from TRBV18 and TRBJ2-7; D is tentatively TRBD1 or TRBD2 (5 bases each). Germline loops: CDR1 KGHSH, CDR2 LQKENI. The CDR3 runs to 15 residues. V was shortened by 2 bases and J by 6 bases, with 17 bases between the two germline ends. CDR3 nucleotides: TGTGCCAGCTCACCAATCCCGCAGGGACGAATCGAGCAGTACTTC. The encoded protein is CASSPIPQGRIEQYF.

The sample holds many counts of this clonotype. This rearrangement joins TRBV5-1 to TRBJ2-5, with 14 bases lining up with TRBD2. Losses at the gene ends were 7 bases for V and 2 bases for J; bases not matched to a gene: 10. CDR1 is SGHRS, CDR2 YFSETQ, per germline. There are 17 residues in the CDR3. The CDR3 sequence: CASALGTSGGLQETQYF. The CDR3 DNA reads TGCGCCAGCGCACTCGGGACTAGCGGGGGTTTGCAAGAGACCCAGTACTTC. The variable domain in full, with the rest retrieved from reference TRBV5-1 and TRBJ2-5, is KAGVTQTPRYLIKTRGQQVTLSCSPISGHRSVSWYQQTPGQGLQFLFEYFSETQRNKGNFPGRFSGRQFSNSRSEMNVSTLELGDSALYLCASALGTSGGLQETQYFGPGTRLLVL.

This clonotype was recorded a few times. V usage is TRBV7-2 and J usage is TRBJ2-2; D is undetermined. V shed 2 bases and J shed 6 bases, with 4 bases lying between them. CDR1 and CDR2 (germline): SGHTA, FQGNSA. This CDR3 has 12 amino acids. In DNA, the CDR3 is TGTGCCAGCAGCTTAAACGCCGGGGAGCTGTTTTTT. Translation: CASSLNAGELFF.